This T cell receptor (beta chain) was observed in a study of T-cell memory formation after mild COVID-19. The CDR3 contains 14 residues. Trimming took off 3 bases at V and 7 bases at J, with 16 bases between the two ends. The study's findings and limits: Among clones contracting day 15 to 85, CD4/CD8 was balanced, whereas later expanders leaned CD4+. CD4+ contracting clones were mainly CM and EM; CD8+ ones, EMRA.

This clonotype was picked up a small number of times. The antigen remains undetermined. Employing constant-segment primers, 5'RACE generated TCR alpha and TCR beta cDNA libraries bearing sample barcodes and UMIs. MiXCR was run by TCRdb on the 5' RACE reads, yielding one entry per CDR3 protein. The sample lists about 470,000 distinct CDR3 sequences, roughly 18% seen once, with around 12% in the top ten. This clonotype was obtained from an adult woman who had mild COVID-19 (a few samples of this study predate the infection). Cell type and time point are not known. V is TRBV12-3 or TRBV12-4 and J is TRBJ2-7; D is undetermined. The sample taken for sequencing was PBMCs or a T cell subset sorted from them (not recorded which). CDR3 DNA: TGTGCCAGCAGTTTCCCCCCCCGTGGGTGGGAGCAGTACTTC. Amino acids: CASSFPPRGWEQYF.